These 28 T cell receptor beta chains were all obtained from the same sample, sequenced in a study of blood T cell repertoires in COVID-19 (TCRdb year 2020). Libraries were made using the immunoSEQ multiplex PCR assay. The source is immuneACCESS, and TCRdb retained only in-frame sequences with V and J called. Part of the clones is not carried over; for the studies checked, unresolved V genes explain less than half of this, and the remainder is unexplained. Across this sample there are roughly 30,000 clones, with around 72% seen only once. Of the sample, about 21% falls within the top ten clones. The sequenced sample consisted of peripheral blood. The receptors derive from a boy aged 2 to 10 with active or convalescent COVID-19.

The V and J genes are TRBV21-1 and TRBJ1-4. TRBV21-1 is a pseudogene segment. The CDR3 runs 14 residues. Here the CDR3 reads CARALRSCDGKLFF. CDR3 DNA: TGTGCCAGGGCGCTGAGGTCCTGCGACGGAAAACTGTTTTTT.

The V gene is TRBV5-1, the J gene TRBJ1-2; no firm D call. The V end was cut by 0 bases, the J end by 7 bases, with 7 bases between. CDR3 size: 12 residues. Germline-derived CDR1 and CDR2 are SGHRS and YFSETQ. As DNA, the CDR3 is TGCGCCAGCAGCTTGGAACGGGGTGGCTACACCTTC. As protein: CASSLERGGYTF.

This clone has just one count. The V and J genes are TRBV6-6 and TRBJ1-4, with 10 bases matching TRBD1. The germline gives CDR1 MNHNY, CDR2 SVGAGI (reference sequence). Germline trimming cut 2 bases from V and 5 bases from J; bases unmatched to any gene: 5. The CDR3 is made up of 16 amino acids. The CDR3 loop is CASSYGTGVRNEKLFF. The CDR3 DNA follows: TGTGCCAGCAGTTACGGGACAGGGGTTAGGAATGAAAAACTGTTTTTT.

This chain links TRBV10-3 with TRBJ2-3, with 7 bases lining up with TRBD2. The CDR3 is 15 amino acids. With V trimmed by 5 bases and J by 3 bases, 8 bases remained unmatched. CDR1 and CDR2 from the germline V gene are ENHRY and SYGVKD. The CDR3 region has the DNA TGTGCCATCAGTCAGTGGGGGGGAAGAACAGATACGCAGTATTTT. Translated: CAISQWGGRTDTQYF.

The rearrangement uses TRBV28 and TRBJ1-2; 9 nucleotides align to TRBD1. V shed 4 bases and J 4 bases; nucleotides not matched to a gene: 1. The CDR3 runs to 13 residues. Looked up from germline, CDR1 is MDHEN and CDR2 is SYDVKM. CDR3 coding DNA: TGTGCCAGCAGTTCGGGACAGGGCTATGGCTACACCTTC. Its protein product is CASSSGQGYGYTF.

J is TRBJ1-2 and V is TRBV2; D unclear. The length of the CDR3 is 14 residues. Germline-derived CDR1 and CDR2 are SNHLY and FYNNEI. V gave up 6 bases and J gave up 7 bases, with 18 bases separating them. CDR3 DNA: TGTGCCAGCAGGGAGGGCCAAAGCTGGGGTGGCTACACCTTC. Protein sequence: CASREGQSWGGYTF.

This rearrangement joins TRBV29-1 to TRBJ2-5, with unresolved D. The CDR3 is 11 residues long. Germline CDR1 is SQVTM and CDR2 is ANQGSEA. Deletions cut 7 bases from V and 5 bases from J, with 11 bases between. The CDR3 sequence is CSARYAETQYF. The CDR3 DNA is TGCAGCGCCCGGTATGCCGAGACCCAGTACTTC.

The chain joins TRBV5-1 to TRBJ2-7; 10 nucleotides agree with TRBD1. J lost 7 bases, V lost 6 bases, and 10 bases had no gene match. The CDR3 extends over 14 amino acids. Germline CDR1 SGHRS, CDR2 YFSETQ. CDR3 loop: CASNTGTGVGEQYF. The CDR3 DNA is TGCGCCAGCAACACCGGGACAGGGGTAGGAGAGCAGTACTTC. The variable domain in full, completed from reference TRBV5-1 and TRBJ2-7, reads KAGVTQTPRYLIKTRGQQVTLSCSPISGHRSVSWYQQTPGQGLQFLFEYFSETQRNKGNFPGRFSGRQFSNSRSEMNVSTLELGDSALYLCASNTGTGVGEQYFGPGTRLTVT.

The chain joins TRBV25-1 to TRBJ2-3, with D possibly matching TRBD2 (6 bases). V was trimmed by 1 base and J by 3 bases, leaving 14 bases between them. Per the germline V gene, CDR1 is MGHDK and CDR2 is SYGVNS. CDR3 length: 16 residues. The CDR3 nucleotides are TGTGCCAGCAGTGAATCGCCTGGCGGGGAGACAGATACGCAGTATTTT. It codes for CASSESPGGETDTQYF.

The V call is TRBV2, the J call TRBJ2-5; tentatively, D is TRBD2 (5 bases). Germline values: CDR1 SNHLY, CDR2 FYNNEI. There are 10 residues in the CDR3. V lost 6 bases, J lost 9 bases, and 8 bases lay in between. The CDR3 spells CASSAGAQYF. The CDR3 nucleotides are TGTGCCAGCAGCGCCGGGGCCCAGTACTTC.

This clone has only a few counts. The chain carries TRBV19 and TRBJ2-5; 8 bases line up with TRBD1. Trimming cost V 5 bases and J 4 bases; bases outside gene matches: 18. The CDR3 length is 18 residues. From germline, CDR1 is LNHDA and CDR2 SQIVND (reference sequence). CDR3 nucleotides: TGTGCCAGTAGTGATCGACGGGCAGGGGGCGCTCGTCGAGAGACCCAGTACTTC. The encoded protein is CASSDRRAGGARRETQYF.

The chain links TRBV20-1 to TRBJ1-2; TRBD1 matches 7 bases. Germline CDR1 reads DFQATT; CDR2 reads SNEGSKA (reference sequence). V lost 3 bases, J lost 0 bases, and 1 base stayed unmatched. This CDR3 contains 13 residues. DNA of the CDR3: TGCAGTGCTAGTCAGGGGGCTAACTATGGCTACACCTTC. Its protein product is CSASQGANYGYTF.

This chain uses TRBV28 with TRBJ1-2, with unresolved D. CDR3 length equals 14 residues. V was shortened by 6 bases and J by 6 bases, with 17 bases between the two germline ends. Per germline, CDR1 MDHEN and CDR2 SYDVKM. The CDR3 is CASSPPGPGDGYTF. The DNA for the CDR3 is TGTGCCAGCAGCCCGCCCGGCCCCGGAGATGGCTACACCTTC.

The chain couples TRBV5-6 to TRBJ2-1, with 7 bases fitting TRBD1. This CDR3 has 16 amino acids. Germline CDR1 reads SGHDT; CDR2 reads YYEEEE. V shed 6 bases and J 2 bases; nucleotides not matched to a gene: 11. The CDR3 is CASISSGTAPYNEQFF. DNA for the CDR3: TGTGCCAGCATCAGTTCCGGGACAGCTCCCTACAATGAGCAGTTCTTC.

CDR3 DNA: TGTGCCATCAGTGGGGACAGGGGGCCCTCGGGGTCACCCCTCCACTTT. This codes for CAISGDRGPSGSPLHF. V usage is TRBV10-3 and J usage is TRBJ1-6; 12 bases are a match to TRBD1. Germline V gene sequence: CDR1 ENHRY, CDR2 SYGVKD. The CDR3 covers 16 residues. J lost 10 bases, V lost 4 bases, and 8 bases had no gene match.

Notes on this clone: Sequence at one end of the junction differs from germline and may be a read error. The V and J genes are TRBV9 and TRBJ2-3, with TRBD2 matching 12 bases. Germline V gives CDR1 SGDLS, CDR2 YYNGEE. The CDR3 loop spans 18 amino acids. CDR3 region: CASSPRLAGVISTDMQYF. The CDR3, as DNA: TGTGCCAGCAGCCCCCGACTAGCGGGGGTCATTAGCACAGATATGCAGTATTTT.

The chain is built from TRBV7-9 and TRBJ1-6; 8 nucleotides line up with TRBD1. CDR1 SEHNR and CDR2 FQNEAQ come from the germline V gene (reference sequence). V lost 3 bases and J lost 7; bases outside the gene matches: 5. The CDR3 spans 15 residues. DNA for the CDR3: TGTGCCAGCAGCTTTGGGACAGGAGGAAATTCACCCCTCCACTTT. Residues: CASSFGTGGNSPLHF. Combining the CDR3 with reference TRBV7-9 and TRBJ1-6 gives the whole variable domain DTGVSQNPRHKITKRGQNVTFRCDPISEHNRLYWYRQTLGQGPEFLTYFQNEAQLEKSRLLSDRFSAERPKGSFSTLEIQRTEQGDSAMYLCASSFGTGGNSPLHFGNGTRLTVT.

The V and J genes are TRBV28 and TRBJ2-6; D gene uncertain. The CDR3 runs 19 residues. Germline loops: CDR1 MDHEN, CDR2 SYDVKM. The V gene lost 0 bases and the J gene lost 4 bases, with 19 bases spanning the gap. The CDR3 nucleotides read TGTGCCAGCAGTTTATGGCTAGTAAAGGCGTCGAGGGGGGCCAACGTCCTGACTTTC. Its translation is CASSLWLVKASRGANVLTF.

The rearrangement uses TRBV6-1 and TRBJ2-5, with 10 bases fitting TRBD2. This CDR3 has 16 amino acids. Germline trimming cut 4 bases from V and 4 bases from J; bases unmatched to any gene: 9. CDR1 and CDR2 from the germline V gene are MNHNS and SASEGT. The CDR3 spells CASSGTGTSVPETQYF. The CDR3, as DNA: TGTGCCAGCAGTGGTACCGGGACTAGCGTCCCAGAGACCCAGTACTTC.

The V gene is TRBV7-2, the J gene TRBJ1-1; D not certain. Per germline, CDR1 SGHTA and CDR2 FQGNSA. This CDR3 comprises 16 residues. Between the trimmed V and J ends, which lost 3 bases and 0 bases, there was a span of 14 bases. The CDR3 reads CASSLRRTLMNTEAFF. The CDR3 nucleotides are TGTGCCAGCAGCTTGAGGCGGACTCTAATGAACACTGAAGCTTTCTTT.

Only a few counts were recorded for this clone. The chain recombines TRBV24-1 with TRBJ2-2; D possibly corresponds to TRBD2 (6 bases). There are 16 residues in the CDR3. Germline-derived CDR1 and CDR2 are KGHDR and SFDVKD. Deletions cut 6 bases from V and 6 bases from J, with 19 bases between. The CDR3 nucleotides read TGTGCCACCAGTAAAACCGGGAGAGGAACACCCGGGGAGCTGTTTTTT. It codes for CATSKTGRGTPGELFF.

The chain combines TRBV7-9 with TRBJ2-1, with 13 bases fitting TRBD2. Trimming cost V 3 bases and J 4 bases; bases outside gene matches: 0. Germline CDR1 SEHNR, CDR2 FQNEAQ (reference sequence). The CDR3 spans 15 residues. The CDR3 reads CASSLTSGRYNEQFF. CDR3 nucleotide sequence: TGTGCCAGCAGCTTGACTAGCGGGAGGTACAATGAGCAGTTCTTC. The variable domain in full, with the rest retrieved from reference TRBV7-9 and TRBJ2-1, is DTGVSQNPRHKITKRGQNVTFRCDPISEHNRLYWYRQTLGQGPEFLTYFQNEAQLEKSRLLSDRFSAERPKGSFSTLEIQRTEQGDSAMYLCASSLTSGRYNEQFFGPGTRLTVL.

The V gene is TRBV7-3, the J gene TRBJ2-1; 13 bases fit TRBD2. This CDR3 is built from 14 residues. Germline loops: CDR1 SGHTA, CDR2 FQGTGA. Losses at the gene ends were 5 bases for V and 10 bases for J; bases not matched to a gene: 5. In nucleotides, the CDR3 is TGTGCCAGCAGCCAGACTAGCGGGGGGCCCGAGCAGTTCTTC. It codes for CASSQTSGGPEQFF.

This clone has more than one count but fewer than ten. The V and J genes are TRBV7-2 and TRBJ2-1, with D tentatively TRBD1 (6 bases). The CDR3 length is 16 residues. V lost 4 bases, J lost 10 bases, and 23 bases lay in between. From germline, CDR1 is SGHTA and CDR2 FQGNSA. The CDR3 DNA sequence: TGTGCCAGCAGCTCAACTATGAATAACAGGGAGCGCGAGCAGTTCTTC. Translating it yields CASSSTMNNREREQFF. The full variable domain, with the rest looked up from reference TRBV7-2 and TRBJ2-1, is GAGVSQSPSNKVTEKGKDVELRCDPISGHTALYWYRQSLGQGLEFLIYFQGNSAPDKSGLPSDRFSAERTGGSVSTLTIQRTQQEDSAVYLCASSSTMNNREREQFFGPGTRLTVL.

The chain joins TRBV5-1 to TRBJ1-6; TRBD1 is a possible D gene (5 bases). V was trimmed by 4 bases and J by 7 bases, leaving 15 bases between them. Looked up from germline, CDR1 is SGHRS and CDR2 is YFSETQ. This CDR3 comprises 15 residues. CDR3 sequence: CASSGVDSRNSPLHF. CDR3 coding DNA: TGCGCCAGCAGCGGCGTCGACAGTCGGAATTCACCCCTCCACTTT.

The chain recombines TRBV9 with TRBJ2-7; 12 nucleotides line up with TRBD2. Germline lookup yields CDR1 SGDLS and CDR2 YYNGEE. The J segment lost 4 bases and the V segment lost 3 bases, leaving 5 bases of the junction unmatched. The CDR3 is made up of 15 amino acids. The CDR3 sequence is CASSGGTSGPYEQYF. In DNA, the CDR3 is TGTGCCAGCAGCGGTGGGACTAGCGGGCCGTACGAGCAGTACTTC.

The genes are TRBV7-6 and TRBJ1-3; D remains ambiguous. The CDR3 spans 14 residues. Trimming removed 6 bases at V and 2 bases at J, with 11 bases between. In germline, CDR1 is SGHVS, CDR2 FNYEAQ. The CDR3: CASRDPGTGNTIYF. The CDR3 nucleotides read TGTGCCAGCAGGGACCCGGGGACTGGAAACACCATATATTTT.

The chain employs TRBV7-9 and TRBJ2-7; 10 bases agree with TRBD1. Germline CDR1 reads SEHNR; CDR2 reads FQNEAQ (reference sequence). With 1 base clipped from V and 0 bases from J, the junction kept 12 bases outside the gene matches. The CDR3 loop spans 19 amino acids. Here the CDR3 reads CASSLGAPGTGVSSYEQYF. The CDR3 DNA sequence: TGTGCCAGCAGCTTAGGGGCCCCCGGGACAGGGGTCAGCTCCTACGAGCAGTACTTC.